This is a list of T cell receptor beta chains from one sample in a study of blood T cell repertoires in COVID-19. The repertoire was sequenced with immunoSEQ multiplex PCR; TCRdb's copy has only in-frame clones and lacks some. The sample lists more than 150,000 clones, approximately 90% occurring once. Sequenced input: peripheral blood. The receptors shown here come from a man aged 65 to 85 with active or convalescent COVID-19. Both conserved end residues are trimmed from each CDR3. The order of the fields is V gene, J gene, CDR3 protein.

V gene: TRBV7-2; J gene: TRBJ2-7; CDR3 protein: ASSLVGTYGSHEQY
V gene: TRBV5-1; J gene: TRBJ2-2; CDR3 protein: ASSFGGAVTGELF
V gene: TRBV28; J gene: TRBJ1-5; CDR3 protein: ASSPDGGFNQPQH
V gene: TRBV30; J gene: TRBJ2-1; CDR3 protein: AWSKSGTSGYNEQF
V gene: TRBV5-4; J gene: TRBJ1-1; CDR3 protein: ASSLPGQPNTEAF
V gene: TRBV18; J gene: TRBJ1-2; CDR3 protein: ASSERTGSANYGYT
V gene: TRBV30; J gene: TRBJ2-1; CDR3 protein: AWSQPGTQQF
V gene: TRBV15; J gene: TRBJ1-3; CDR3 protein: ATSRDLTGPSGNTIY
V gene: TRBV7-9; J gene: TRBJ2-5; CDR3 protein: ASSRGASGGTQETQY
V gene: TRBV13; J gene: TRBJ2-4; CDR3 protein: ASSARTGENIQY
V gene: TRBV10-3; J gene: TRBJ1-2; CDR3 protein: ASYPGQGYGYT
V gene: TRBV30; J gene: TRBJ1-6; CDR3 protein: AWTFFTGQGSPLH
V gene: TRBV27; J gene: TRBJ2-7; CDR3 protein: ASSLRIGTAYEQY
V gene: TRBV7-9; J gene: TRBJ2-7; CDR3 protein: ASSLPRDREGGYEQY
V gene: TRBV6-5; J gene: TRBJ1-1; CDR3 protein: ASSRGRSLEAF
V gene: TRBV6-5; J gene: TRBJ2-7; CDR3 protein: ASSYRTREEKQY
V gene: TRBV4-3; J gene: TRBJ1-1; CDR3 protein: ASSQDGGGTYTEAF
V gene: TRBV13; J gene: TRBJ1-3; CDR3 protein: ASSLRTGSKDRYSGNTIY